The 14 T cell receptor beta chains listed next were all sequenced from one sample in a study of control samples from healthy donors and cancer patients. Clones were sequenced by immunoSEQ multiplex PCR, and TCRdb holds only the in-frame ones, with some missing. Of about 160,000 clones in the sample, roughly 95% were seen once. Sequenced sample: blood. These receptors were obtained from a woman in her twenties or thirties in good health.

This clone was detected once. This chain connects TRBV12-3 or TRBV12-4 to TRBJ1-1, with unresolved D. V was pared by 3 bases and J by 4 bases, with 9 bases between. The CDR3 loop spans 13 amino acids. The CDR3 loop is CASSFSEPTEAFF. The CDR3, as DNA: TGTGCCAGCAGTTTTTCGGAGCCCACTGAAGCTTTCTTT.

J is TRBJ2-1 and V is TRBV5-1, with D possibly TRBD2 on 7 matching bases. Germline assignment: CDR1 SGHRS and CDR2 YFSETQ. The CDR3 extends over 16 amino acids. Trimming pared 1 base from V and 0 bases from J, leaving 11 bases between. CDR3 sequence reads: CASSLQAGASYNEQFF. DNA for the CDR3: TGCGCCAGCAGCTTGCAGGCGGGGGCCTCCTACAATGAGCAGTTCTTC.

The chain recombines TRBV5-1 with TRBJ2-3, with 11 bases lining up with TRBD2. After removal of 0 bases from V and 6 bases from J, the junction contained 6 bases not matched to a gene. Germline CDR1 reads SGHRS; CDR2 reads YFSETQ. The CDR3 totals 16 residues. The CDR3 sequence is CASSLGSSGRRDTQYF. CDR3 nucleotide sequence: TGCGCCAGCAGCTTGGGTTCTAGCGGGAGGAGGGATACGCAGTATTTT. Full variable domain (rest looked up from reference TRBV5-1 and TRBJ2-3): KAGVTQTPRYLIKTRGQQVTLSCSPISGHRSVSWYQQTPGQGLQFLFEYFSETQRNKGNFPGRFSGRQFSNSRSEMNVSTLELGDSALYLCASSLGSSGRRDTQYFGPGTRLTVL.

This clone was seen only once. The rearrangement joins TRBV7-8 to TRBJ2-1, with TRBD2 as a possible D gene (5 bases). The germline V and J ends were trimmed by 4 bases and 4 bases, with 14 bases remaining between them. This CDR3 spans 15 amino acids. Germline lookup yields CDR1 SGHVS and CDR2 FQNEAQ. The CDR3 DNA is TGTGCCAGCAGCTCAATCCCCGAGGGATACAATGAGCAGTTCTTC. Translation: CASSSIPEGYNEQFF. The full variable domain, its missing parts supplied by reference TRBV7-8 and TRBJ2-1, is GAGVSQSPRYKVAKRGQDVALRCDPISGHVSLFWYQQALGQGPEFLTYFQNEAQLDKSGLPSDRFFAERPEGSVSTLKIQRTQQEDSAVYLCASSSIPEGYNEQFFGPGTRLTVL.

The V gene is TRBV2, the J gene TRBJ1-1; no clear D. This CDR3 has 11 amino acids. Germline V gives CDR1 SNHLY, CDR2 FYNNEI. V dropped 1 base and J dropped 11 bases, with 8 bases sitting between them. As DNA, the CDR3 is TGTGCCAGCAGTGAAGGGGTGAAGGCTTTCTTT. It encodes CASSEGVKAFF.

The chain recombines TRBV7-8 with TRBJ1-4; 8 positions agree with TRBD1. Germline V gene sequence: CDR1 SGHVS, CDR2 FQNEAQ. The CDR3 length is 15 residues. The V gene end was trimmed by 5 bases and the J gene end by 6 bases; junction bases not matched to a gene: 8. The CDR3 bases are TGTGCCAGCAGCCCACCGGGACAGGACGATGAAAAACTGTTTTTT. Its protein is CASSPPGQDDEKLFF.

This chain links TRBV7-8 with TRBJ2-5, with D tentatively TRBD2 (7 bases). The V gene lost 2 bases and the J gene lost 0 bases, with 13 bases spanning the gap. Germline V gives CDR1 SGHVS, CDR2 FQNEAQ. This CDR3 is built from 16 residues. The CDR3 DNA follows: TGTGCCAGCAGCTTAAGGGCGGGGGCGAACCAAGAGACCCAGTACTTC. Translated, it gives CASSLRAGANQETQYF.

This chain links TRBV11-3 with TRBJ2-1, with D possibly TRBD2 on 6 matching bases. The CDR3 runs to 14 residues. V lost 0 bases to trimming and J lost 8 bases, with 11 bases between them. Germline CDR1 is SGHNT and CDR2 is YENEEA. The CDR3 coding sequence is TGTGCCAGCAGCTTAGATGGGGGGTTCGATGAGCAGTTCTTC. Its translation is CASSLDGGFDEQFF.

The chain uses TRBV20-1 and TRBJ1-4, with D possibly TRBD1 on 5 matching bases. Trimming took off 3 bases at V and 7 bases at J, with 24 bases between the two ends. Germline assignment: CDR1 DFQATT and CDR2 SNEGSKA (reference sequence). This CDR3 region has 17 residues. CDR3 bases: TGCAGTGCTAGTCTTTTTCAGGGTACCCCAACTCGTGAAAAACTGTTTTTT. This gives the protein CSASLFQGTPTREKLFF.

The chain's CDR3 is CASSAGQAVNEQFF. The CDR3 DNA follows: TGTGCCAGCAGCGCGGGACAGGCGGTAAATGAGCAGTTCTTC. This chain uses TRBV7-2 with TRBJ2-1, with 8 bases fitting TRBD1. The CDR3 covers 14 residues. Germline loops: CDR1 SGHTA, CDR2 FQGNSA. V shed 5 bases and J 7 bases; nucleotides not matched to a gene: 7.

The chain has TRBV7-9 and TRBJ2-1; D possibly corresponds to TRBD1 (6 bases). CDR1 SEHNR and CDR2 FQNEAQ come from the germline V gene (reference sequence). CDR3 length: 14 residues. V was cut by 6 bases and J by 6 bases, with 15 bases left in between. CDR3 in DNA: TGTGCCAGCAGACCCACAGGGTTGGGCAATGAGCAGTTCTTC. Protein product: CASRPTGLGNEQFF. Supplemented by reference TRBV7-9 and TRBJ2-1, the full variable domain reads DTGVSQNPRHKITKRGQNVTFRCDPISEHNRLYWYRQTLGQGPEFLTYFQNEAQLEKSRLLSDRFSAERPKGSFSTLEIQRTEQGDSAMYLCASRPTGLGNEQFFGPGTRLTVL.

CDR3 loop: CASSTRLAGVIDTQYF. CDR3 DNA: TGTGCCAGCAGCACCCGACTAGCGGGAGTGATAGATACGCAGTATTTT. The chain combines TRBV9 with TRBJ2-3; 12 bases agree with TRBD2. J lost 5 bases, V lost 4 bases, and 8 bases had no gene match. The CDR3 spans 16 residues. Germline CDR1 reads SGDLS; CDR2 reads YYNGEE.

The gene calls are TRBV30 and TRBJ2-5, with TRBD2 matching 11 bases. From germline, CDR1 is GTSNPN and CDR2 SVGIG (reference sequence). The CDR3 is 16 residues long. V gave up 3 bases and J gave up 1 base; unmatched junction bases: 7. CDR3 loop: CAWRLGLAGGQETQYF. DNA of the CDR3: TGTGCCTGGAGATTGGGGCTAGCGGGAGGCCAAGAGACCCAGTACTTC.

J is TRBJ1-6 and V is TRBV4-1, with D possibly being TRBD1 (5 bases). The CDR3 runs 16 residues. Trimming pared 1 base from V and 6 bases from J, leaving 13 bases between. Germline-derived CDR1 and CDR2 are MGHRA and YSYEKL. DNA of the CDR3: TGCGCCAGCAGCCAAGGGGCGGCAGGGCTTAATTCACCCCTCCACTTT. Translating gives CASSQGAAGLNSPLHF.